This TCR beta chain was recovered during a study of T-cell memory formation after mild COVID-19. Study-level points and caveats: Pre-infection memory carried some responding clones, suggesting that cross-reactive memory joined. While clones contracting from day 15 to 85 were balanced between CD4 and CD8, later expanders leaned CD4+. CD4+ contracting clones were found mainly in CM and EM, and CD8+ ones in EMRA.

Constant-segment primers served in 5'RACE that generated TCR alpha and TCR beta cDNA libraries bearing sample barcodes and UMIs. Each CDR3 protein is one row after TCRdb ran MiXCR on the 5' RACE reads. The repertoire has approximately 240,000 distinct CDR3 sequences, 16% of them found once; the top ten carry around 3.7%. As regards this clonotype: What it binds is not known.

CDR1 is SEHNR and CDR2 is FQNEAQ in the germline V gene (reference sequence). This CDR3 is built from 14 residues. Trimming took off 1 base at V and 4 bases at J, with 10 bases between the two ends. The chain joins TRBV7-9 to TRBJ1-2; D unclear. The sequenced sample consisted of PBMCs or a T cell subset sorted from them (not recorded which). This sequence was found in a man between 18 and 29 years old who had mild COVID-19 (a few samples of this study predate the infection). Cell type and time point are not known. The CDR3 DNA follows: TGTGCCAGCAGCTTAGATTGGGATTCCTATGGCTACACCTTC. This encodes CASSLDWDSYGYTF.